Shown below are 32 T cell receptor beta chains from a single sample sequenced in a study of metastatic and nonmetastatic thyroid tumors. Using MiXCR, TCRdb re-called clones from the PCR reads. The top ten hold roughly 10% of the sample, which has about 93,000 clones, roughly 13% seen once. Thyroid surgery took place with no prior treatment in any patient. Sample: blood. The source is a female donor with papillary thyroid cancer or a benign thyroid nodule (not recorded which). Some clones in this sample may be carry-over from other donors' samples.

This clone has more than one count but fewer than ten. The chain uses TRBV6-1 and TRBJ2-1; D remains unclear. This CDR3 has 14 amino acids. Germline V CDR1 and CDR2: MNHNS, SASEGT. V shed 7 bases and J shed 0 bases, with 10 bases lying between them. The CDR3 sequence is CASKMGTSYNEQFF. The CDR3 nucleotides are TGTGCCAGCAAGATGGGAACCTCCTACAATGAGCAGTTCTTC.

This clone was detected many times. The genes are TRBV9 and TRBJ2-7; 7 nucleotides align to TRBD2. Looked up from germline, CDR1 is SGDLS and CDR2 is YYNGEE. CDR3 length: 16 residues. Losses at the gene ends were 0 bases for V and 5 bases for J; bases not matched to a gene: 11. The CDR3 DNA reads TGTGCCAGCAGCGTAGGGGTTACCGCGGGAGAAGACGAGCAGTACTTC. As protein: CASSVGVTAGEDEQYF.

In its sample, this clone was seen many times. The chain links TRBV4-3 to TRBJ2-3; TRBD1 agrees at 10 bases. J was trimmed by 5 bases and V by 4 bases; bases with no gene match: 6. Germline V CDR1 and CDR2: LGHNA, YSLEER. CDR3 size: 15 residues. In nucleotides, the CDR3 is TGCGCCAGCAGCCTGACAGGGGGCGAGGGAGATACGCAGTATTTT. Amino acids: CASSLTGGEGDTQYF.

Regarding this clone: Other DNA sequences in this sample translate to the same CDR3. V is TRBV19 and J is TRBJ2-1; D possibly corresponds to TRBD1 (5 bases). CDR1 is LNHDA, CDR2 SQIVND, per germline (reference sequence). This CDR3 has 15 amino acids. The V end was cut by 7 bases, the J end by 1 base, with 14 bases between. CDR3 loop: CASTLQGSSYNEQFF. The CDR3 DNA is TGTGCCAGTACCCTTCAGGGTTCGTCCTACAATGAGCAGTTCTTC.

There are many counts of this clone. This sequence joins TRBV7-9 and TRBJ1-2, with D unclear. This CDR3 contains 12 residues. Germline V gives CDR1 SEHNR, CDR2 FQNEAQ (reference sequence). Trimming removed 2 bases at V and 7 bases at J, with 8 bases between. CDR3 in DNA: TGTGCCAGCAGCTTAAAGGACGTTGGCTACACCTTC. Protein: CASSLKDVGYTF.

This clone has a count of ten or more. The V gene is TRBV9, the J gene TRBJ2-3, with 8 bases matching TRBD1. The CDR3 covers 15 residues. Germline V gene sequence: CDR1 SGDLS, CDR2 YYNGEE. V shed 4 bases, J shed 0 bases, and the junction held 4 bases outside the gene matches. For the CDR3, the DNA is TGTGCCAGCAGCAACAGGGGGGCTAGCACAGATACGCAGTATTTT. Translating it yields CASSNRGASTDTQYF.

This clone was seen repeatedly, ten times or more. This chain connects TRBV9 to TRBJ2-7; 7 bases map to TRBD1. V shed 2 bases, J shed 0 bases, and the junction held 5 bases outside the gene matches. Germline-derived CDR1 and CDR2 are SGDLS and YYNGEE. CDR3 size: 15 residues. CDR3: CASSVGQTSSYEQYF. The CDR3 DNA reads as TGTGCCAGCAGCGTGGGACAGACCAGCTCCTACGAGCAGTACTTC.

Many counts were recorded for this clone. A read error may produce the germline difference seen at one junction end. Different DNA sequences within this sample yield the same CDR3. This chain links TRBV15 with TRBJ2-3; D might be TRBD1 (5 bases). The CDR3 contains 12 residues. In germline, CDR1 is LNHNV, CDR2 YYDKDF (reference sequence). CDR3 in amino acids: CATSRDQDTQYF. CDR3 bases: TGCGCCACCAGCAGGGATCAGGATACGCAGTATTTT.

This clone was found many times. The chain combines TRBV19 with TRBJ1-2, with D hard to call. The V end lost 5 bases, the J end lost 3 bases, and 7 bases lay between the germline ends. The CDR3 runs 12 residues. Germline CDR1 reads LNHDA; CDR2 reads SQIVND (reference sequence). CDR3 sequence (DNA): TGTGCCAGTAGTGGGAGGTACTATGGCTACACCTTC. Protein product: CASSGRYYGYTF. Combining the CDR3 with reference TRBV19 and TRBJ1-2 gives the whole variable domain DGGITQSPKYLFRKEGQNVTLSCEQNLNHDAMYWYRQDPGQGLRLIYYSQIVNDFQKGDIAEGYSVSREKKESFPLTVTSAQKNPTAFYLCASSGRYYGYTFGSGTRLTVV.

A remark on this clone: Mismatch with germline at one junction end may stem from a read error. This chain links TRBV15 with TRBJ1-2; 10 bases align to TRBD1. This CDR3 spans 16 amino acids. Germline V gene lookup returns CDR1 LNHNV and CDR2 YYDKDF (reference sequence). The CDR3 DNA follows: TGTGCCACCAGCAGAGATAGGACAGGGGGAGGCCTTGGCTACACATTC. Translation gives CATSRDRTGGGLGYTF. The full variable domain, its missing parts supplied by reference TRBV15 and TRBJ1-2, is DAMVIQNPRYQVTQFGKPVTLSCSQTLNHNVMYWYQQKSSQAPKLLFHYYDKDFNNEADTPDNFQSRRPNTSFCFLDIRSPGLGDTAMYLCATSRDRTGGGLGYTFGSGTRLTVV.

This clone came up a few times. Sequence at one end of the junction differs from germline and may be a read error. The rearrangement joins TRBV6-1 to TRBJ1-2; no definite D call. This CDR3 has 13 amino acids. In germline, CDR1 is MNHNS, CDR2 SASEGT. CDR3 nucleotides: TGTTCCAGCAGTGAACCAGGTAACTATGGCTACACCTTC. Protein product: CSSSEPGNYGYTF.

There are many counts of this clone. The rearrangement uses TRBV27 and TRBJ2-3; unclear D gene. Germline CDR1 reads MNHEY; CDR2 reads SMNVEV (reference sequence). Trimming cost V 3 bases and J 7 bases, with 14 bases left between them. The CDR3 has 14 amino acids. The CDR3 reads CASSLGRVGYTQYF. The CDR3 nucleotides read TGTGCCAGCAGTTTGGGTAGGGTTGGGTATACGCAGTATTTT.

The table lists this clone with many counts. V and J are TRBV7-8 and TRBJ2-1; tentative D call: TRBD2 (5 bases). V was pared by 3 bases and J by 0 bases, with 9 bases between. The germline gives CDR1 SGHVS, CDR2 FQNEAQ. This CDR3 region has 15 residues. CDR3 residues: CASSFGVSSYNEQFF. The CDR3 DNA is TGTGCCAGCAGCTTCGGGGTTTCCTCCTACAATGAGCAGTTCTTC.

This clone turned up a few times. The germline gene is not matched at one end of the junction; a read error may be the cause. This rearrangement joins TRBV15 to TRBJ2-3; TRBD2 matches 14 bases. The CDR3 covers 17 residues. Germline-derived CDR1 and CDR2 are LNHNV and YYDKDF (reference sequence). CDR3 nucleotide sequence: TGTGTCACCAGCAGAGAGGGACTAGCGGGAGCGGCAGATACGCAGTATTTT. Translating gives CVTSREGLAGAADTQYF.

This clone was observed at least ten times. The chain combines TRBV3-1 with TRBJ2-5; D remains unclear. This CDR3 contains 13 residues. Trimming pared 1 base from V and 1 base from J, leaving 4 bases between. Germline CDR1 is LGHDT and CDR2 is YNNKEL (reference sequence). The CDR3 is CASSQVSQETQYF. CDR3 DNA sequence: TGTGCCAGCAGCCAAGTCAGCCAAGAGACCCAGTACTTC.

Of note for this clone: The conserved phenylalanine or tryptophan normally closing the CDR3 is absent here, so this likely arose from a read error. The chain uses TRBV28 and TRBJ2-7, with D unclear. Germline CDR1 MDHEN, CDR2 SYDVKM. CDR3 length equals 14 residues. This CDR3 reads CASSSWAPPYDQYS. CDR3 sequence (DNA): TGTGCCAGCAGTTCCTGGGCCCCCCCCTACGATCAGTACTCC.

This clone was detected ten times or more. The chain recombines TRBV4-3 with TRBJ1-2; 7 bases agree with TRBD1. CDR3 length equals 15 residues. CDR1 is LGHNA and CDR2 is YSLEER in the germline V gene. V trimming: 0 bases; J trimming: 4 bases; junction bases outside the gene matches: 5. DNA of the CDR3: TGCGCCAGCAGCCAAGAAGATGGGACAGCCTATGGCTACACCTTC. Amino acids: CASSQEDGTAYGYTF.

This clone was counted between two and nine times. V is TRBV6-5 and J is TRBJ1-2; D perhaps matches TRBD1 (5 bases). Looked up from germline, CDR1 is MNHEY and CDR2 is SVGAGI. Between the trimmed V and J ends, which lost 6 bases and 7 bases, there was a span of 21 bases. The CDR3 totals 15 residues. For the CDR3, the DNA is TGTGCCAGCAGCCTCGACAGAACAACCGTTCTTGGCTACACCTTC. Protein product: CASSLDRTTVLGYTF.

This clone has a single count. Just one base apart from a much larger clone, this may be a read error. Other DNA sequences within the sample encode an identical CDR3. The rearrangement links TRBV20-1 to TRBJ2-3; 8 nucleotides match TRBD2. Looked up from germline, CDR1 is DFQATT and CDR2 is SNEGSKA (reference sequence). The CDR3 has 20 residues. Germline trimming cut 6 bases from V and 4 bases from J; bases unmatched to any gene: 27. The CDR3 region is CSASRAPWRREATIPDTQYF. In DNA form, the CDR3 reads TGCAGTGCATCTCGGGCCCCATGGCGGCGGGAGGCGACCATACCAGATACGCAGTATTTT.

This clone was picked up many times. The rearrangement links TRBV3-1 to TRBJ1-1, with TRBD1 matching 9 bases. The CDR3 spans 14 residues. The V and J ends lost 4 bases and 4 bases, in that order; junction bases with no gene match: 4. Germline values: CDR1 LGHDT, CDR2 YNNKEL (reference sequence). The CDR3 DNA reads as TGTGCCAGCAGCCCCGGGGACAGGGCCACTGAAGCTTTCTTT. Amino acids: CASSPGDRATEAFF.

With respect to this clone: This sequence may be a read error, since a much larger clone differs from it by one base. The chain links TRBV9 to TRBJ1-4; D possibly corresponds to TRBD1 (5 bases). The CDR3 has 16 amino acids. The V and J ends lost 0 bases and 2 bases respectively, with 11 bases between them. Germline CDR1 is SGDLS and CDR2 is YYNGEE. CDR3 sequence: CASSVGDGGTNEKLFF. For the CDR3, the DNA is TGTGCCAGCAGCGTAGGCGATGGGGGGACTAATGAAAAACTGTTTTTT.

This clone was seen at least ten times. Other DNA sequences in this sample translate to the same CDR3. V and J are TRBV20-1 and TRBJ2-2; 14 nucleotides align to TRBD2. This CDR3 contains 18 residues. V dropped 1 base and J dropped 5; count of bases not matched to a gene: 9. Germline V gene sequence: CDR1 DFQATT, CDR2 SNEGSKA (reference sequence). This CDR3 reads CSARADRGLAGATGELFF. As DNA, the CDR3 is TGCAGTGCTAGAGCCGACCGGGGACTAGCGGGAGCTACCGGGGAGCTGTTTTTT.

This clone occurred many times. This chain joins TRBV19 and TRBJ1-2; TRBD1 aligns across 7 bases. The CDR3 contains 14 residues. CDR1 and CDR2 (germline): LNHDA, SQIVND (reference sequence). V shed 7 bases, J shed 5 bases, and the junction held 10 bases outside the gene matches. The CDR3 protein is CASNPTGSPYGYTF. As DNA, the CDR3 is TGTGCCAGTAACCCGACAGGGTCTCCTTATGGCTACACCTTC.

A few counts support this clone. The chain uses TRBV2 and TRBJ2-1, with 11 bases matching TRBD2. V shed 4 bases, J shed 9 bases, and the junction held 5 bases outside the gene matches. The germline gives CDR1 SNHLY, CDR2 FYNNEI. This CDR3 is 14 amino acids long. CDR3 protein: CASSGLAGPGEQFF. The CDR3 DNA reads TGTGCCAGCAGTGGACTAGCGGGGCCGGGTGAGCAGTTCTTC.

Turning to this clone: A much larger clonotype is one base distant, so this may be a read error. The CDR3 does not close with the conserved phenylalanine or tryptophan, likely indicating a read error. In the same sample, other DNA sequences code for this CDR3. V is TRBV28 and J is TRBJ1-1; possibly TRBD1 for D (5 bases). Germline V gene lookup returns CDR1 MDHEN and CDR2 SYDVKM. CDR3 size: 15 residues. CDR3 DNA sequence: TGCGCCAGCAGTCCCTCGACGGGGGGTCACACTGAAGCTTTCCTT. This sequence encodes CASSPSTGGHTEAFL.

This clone came up many times. The genes are TRBV13 and TRBJ2-7; TRBD2 matches at 13 bases. V lost 5 bases, J lost 7 bases, and 5 bases stayed unmatched. CDR1 and CDR2 from the germline V gene are PRHDT and FYEKMQ (reference sequence). The CDR3 contains 14 residues. DNA for the CDR3: TGTGCCAGCAGCGGTAAGGGACTAGCGGGAGAGCAGTACTTC. Encoded protein: CASSGKGLAGEQYF.

This clone was found many times. This chain links TRBV5-4 with TRBJ2-2, with 11 bases aligning to TRBD2. CDR1 SGHNT and CDR2 YYREEE come from the germline V gene (reference sequence). With 1 base clipped from V and 7 bases from J, the junction kept 6 bases outside the gene matches. CDR3 size: 16 residues. The CDR3 sequence is CASSLNGLAGGGELFF. In DNA form, the CDR3 reads TGTGCCAGCAGCTTGAATGGGCTAGCGGGAGGCGGGGAGCTGTTTTTT.

This rearrangement joins TRBV5-1 to TRBJ2-3; D possibly corresponds to TRBD1 (6 bases). The V end lost 0 bases, the J end lost 7 bases, and 30 bases lay between the germline ends. CDR3 length: 20 amino acids. Germline V gene data show CDR1 as SGHRS and CDR2 as YFSETQ. In DNA, the CDR3 is TGCGCCAGCAGCTTGGCCCGGACAGACACCGTGGAACTTACCCCAAATACGCAGTATTTT. Translating it yields CASSLARTDTVELTPNTQYF.

The CDR3 DNA reads TGCAGTGCTAGTTGGACGATTTACGAGCAGTACTTC. This codes for CSASWTIYEQYF. The rearrangement uses TRBV20-1 and TRBJ2-7; D is ambiguous. V shed 3 bases and J shed 4 bases, with 10 bases lying between them. This CDR3 has 12 amino acids. Germline lookup yields CDR1 DFQATT and CDR2 SNEGSKA (reference sequence).

Many counts were recorded for this clone. An end of the junction does not agree with germline; a read error may underlie this. Other DNA sequences within the sample encode an identical CDR3. This chain joins TRBV28 and TRBJ2-7; 7 positions match TRBD2. This CDR3 has 15 amino acids. Germline V gene data show CDR1 as MDHEN and CDR2 as SYDVKM. The CDR3 region has the DNA TGTGCCAGCAGTTTAATTTCTAGCGGAGGGTACGAGCAGTACTTT. This encodes CASSLISSGGYEQYF.

This clone was recorded many times. DNA for the CDR3: TGTGCCAGCAGTTACGGGACAAACTCCTACGAGCAGTACTTC. This codes for CASSYGTNSYEQYF. This rearrangement joins TRBV6-2 or TRBV6-3 to TRBJ2-7; D is perhaps TRBD1 (6 bases). Deletions cut 2 bases from V and 0 bases from J, with 8 bases between. Germline values: CDR1 MNHEY, CDR2 SVGEGT. The CDR3 runs 14 residues.

This clone was counted many times. The V and J genes are TRBV20-1 and TRBJ1-1; D is perhaps TRBD1 (5 bases). V shed 5 bases and J shed 6 bases, with 16 bases lying between them. Germline V CDR1 and CDR2: DFQATT, SNEGSKA (reference sequence). The CDR3 length is 13 residues. This CDR3 is CSAAHPGRSEAFF. The CDR3 nucleotides read TGCAGTGCTGCCCACCCAGGGAGGTCTGAAGCTTTCTTT.